The clone carrying this T cell receptor beta chain appeared a few times. The sample comes from a study of blood T cell repertoires in COVID-19. In the original analysis: The authors estimated nucleated cell counts from reference gene primer amplification. Assay used: immunoSEQ multiplex PCR; TCRdb lists only in-frame clones, some missing. From that table come the V and J calls and clone size; the DNA was used to work out D and trimming. The sample records 400,000 to 450,000 clones, around 88% being singletons. The receptor's source is a woman aged 50 to 65 with COVID-19, enrolled during active disease. Source material: peripheral blood.

CDR3 sequence (DNA): TGTGCCAGCAAACTAACGAACACTGAAGCTTTCTTT. It translates to CASKLTNTEAFF. The rearrangement joins TRBV12-3 or TRBV12-4 to TRBJ1-1; D is unresolved. There are 12 residues in the CDR3. The germline V and J ends were trimmed by 7 bases and 1 base, with 7 bases remaining between them.